The 10 T cell receptor beta chains given below trace back to one sample, sequenced in a study of memory CD4+ T cells and cytomegalovirus serostatus. The sort gate was single viable CD3+CD4+CD8-CD45RO+ cells for memory CD4+ T cells. Assay used: immunoSEQ multiplex PCR; TCRdb lists only in-frame clones, some missing. The sample consists of 55,000 to 65,000 clones, 82% of them appearing once. The sample taken for sequencing was memory CD4+ T cells from blood. These receptors were collected from an adult in good health and CMV-seronegative.

The chain couples TRBV7-9 to TRBJ2-2; a weak D match, TRBD1 (5 bases). The germline CDR1 and CDR2 sequences are SEHNR and FQNEAQ (reference sequence). Deletions cut 1 base from V and 4 bases from J, with 13 bases between. The CDR3 loop spans 16 amino acids. The CDR3 DNA is TGTGCCAGCAGCTTAGACAGGTCTTCGAGCACCGGGGAGCTGTTTTTT. This translates into CASSLDRSSSTGELFF.

V is TRBV5-1 and J is TRBJ2-5; TRBD2 matches at 10 bases. CDR1 SGHRS and CDR2 YFSETQ come from the germline V gene. The CDR3 runs 16 residues. With 0 bases clipped from V and 4 bases from J, the junction kept 6 bases outside the gene matches. This CDR3 is CASSLGPSGGGETQYF. CDR3 nucleotide sequence: TGCGCCAGCAGCTTGGGTCCTAGCGGGGGCGGAGAGACCCAGTACTTC. Combining the CDR3 with reference TRBV5-1 and TRBJ2-5 gives the whole variable domain KAGVTQTPRYLIKTRGQQVTLSCSPISGHRSVSWYQQTPGQGLQFLFEYFSETQRNKGNFPGRFSGRQFSNSRSEMNVSTLELGDSALYLCASSLGPSGGGETQYFGPGTRLLVL.

This clone has a handful of counts. The genes are TRBV18 and TRBJ1-1; D is perhaps TRBD1 (6 bases). V shed 6 bases and J shed 0 bases, with 14 bases lying between them. CDR1 KGHSH and CDR2 LQKENI come from the germline V gene. The CDR3 contains 15 residues. CDR3 region: CASSPRGDMNTEAFF. The CDR3 DNA sequence: TGTGCCAGCTCTCCTCGAGGGGACATGAACACTGAAGCTTTCTTT.

The rearrangement links TRBV10-3 to TRBJ1-4, with D perhaps TRBD1 (6 bases). The V gene lost 11 bases and the J gene lost 3 bases, with 16 bases spanning the gap. The germline V gene has CDR1 ENHRY and CDR2 SYGVKD. The CDR3 is 14 residues long. CDR3 protein: CAAGGGHPNEKLFF. The CDR3 DNA reads TGTGCCGCCGGAGGGGGACACCCTAATGAAAAACTGTTTTTT.

The V gene is TRBV14, the J gene TRBJ1-2, with D possibly being TRBD1 (5 bases). This CDR3 has 16 amino acids. The V gene lost 2 bases and the J gene lost 3 bases, with 16 bases spanning the gap. In germline, CDR1 is SGHDN, CDR2 FVKESK. The CDR3 DNA reads TGTGCCAGCAGCCAACCCGGCCGCTGGGGCGACTATGGCTACACCTTC. It is translated as CASSQPGRWGDYGYTF.

The V call is TRBV28, the J call TRBJ1-5; a weak D match, TRBD1 (5 bases). CDR1 is MDHEN, CDR2 SYDVKM, per germline. CDR3 length equals 14 residues. V lost 5 bases and J lost 7, with 15 bases in between. CDR3 in amino acids: CASSRPDIWQPQHF. DNA for the CDR3: TGTGCCAGCAGTCGTCCGGACATCTGGCAGCCCCAGCATTTT.

The chain couples TRBV5-1 to TRBJ2-3; no clear D gene. CDR1 and CDR2 (germline): SGHRS, YFSETQ. V was shortened by 0 bases and J by 3 bases, with 8 bases between the two germline ends. This CDR3 region has 14 residues. Written as DNA, the CDR3 is TGCGCCAGCAGCTTGGGGCGCCCTACAGATACGCAGTATTTT. Its protein product is CASSLGRPTDTQYF.

The CDR3 region is CASSSSGTSGNQYF. The DNA for the CDR3 is TGTGCCAGCAGCTCGTCCGGGACTAGCGGAAACCAGTACTTC. The chain is built from TRBV7-2 and TRBJ2-5; TRBD2 aligns across 11 bases. The CDR3 totals 14 residues. After removal of 4 bases from V and 10 bases from J, the junction contained 8 bases not matched to a gene. Per the germline V gene, CDR1 is SGHTA and CDR2 is FQGNSA.

The chain joins TRBV5-8 to TRBJ2-2, with TRBD1 matching over 7 bases. Germline V gene data show CDR1 as SGHTS and CDR2 as YDEGEE. The CDR3 is 18 amino acids. V shed 5 bases and J 0 bases; nucleotides not matched to a gene: 13. The DNA of the CDR3 is TGTGCCAGCAGAATAACGGACAGGTTCAGTGCGAACACCGGGGAGCTGTTTTTT. It translates to CASRITDRFSANTGELFF.

With respect to this clone: The junction shows a germline mismatch at one end, possibly a read error. The chain combines TRBV7-7 with TRBJ2-5, with 10 bases aligning to TRBD2. The germline V gene encodes CDR1 SSHAT and CDR2 FNYEAQ (reference sequence). The CDR3 runs to 15 residues. The DNA for the CDR3 is TGTGCTAGCAGCCGTGGACTAGCGGCGCAAGAGACCCAGTACTTC. This encodes CASSRGLAAQETQYF.